Shown below are 23 T cell receptor beta chains from a single sample sequenced in a study of blood T cell repertoires in COVID-19. Profiling relied on immunoSEQ multiplex PCR, and the TCRdb table lists in-frame clones only, not all of them. The data show over 200,000 clones, with approximately 91% seen just once and around 2.9% held by the top ten. Sequenced input: peripheral blood. The receptors shown here come from a woman aged 60 to 75 with acute or convalescent COVID-19.

The CDR3 region has the DNA TGTGCCAGCAGCCAAAGCCAGGGTTACTCCTACGAGCAGTACTTC. This encodes CASSQSQGYSYEQYF. The chain carries TRBV3-1 (or the pseudogene TRBV3-2) and TRBJ2-7; D possibly corresponds to TRBD1 (5 bases). Trimming cost V 2 bases and J 0 bases, with 11 bases left between them. Germline loops: CDR1 LGHDT, CDR2 YNNKEL (reference sequence). This CDR3 is 15 amino acids long.

The gene calls are TRBV6-4 and TRBJ1-1; unclear D gene. V was trimmed by 6 bases and J by 1 base, leaving 18 bases between them. The CDR3 contains 16 residues. Looked up from germline, CDR1 is MRHNA and CDR2 is SNTAGT. The CDR3 is CASSPSGWSSNTEAFF. As DNA, the CDR3 is TGTGCCAGCAGCCCCTCGGGGTGGTCGTCGAACACTGAAGCTTTCTTT.

This chain links TRBV6-6 with TRBJ1-6, with 8 bases that match TRBD1. J gave up 7 bases and V 5 bases, and 7 bases lay outside the gene matches. This CDR3 is built from 15 residues. From germline, CDR1 is MNHNY and CDR2 SVGAGI (reference sequence). In nucleotides, the CDR3 is TGTGCCAGCAGTCCAGACAGGGGAGGCAATTCACCCCTCCACTTT. It translates to CASSPDRGGNSPLHF.

The chain has TRBV7-9 and TRBJ2-1; the match to TRBD2 covers 10 bases. Germline trimming cut 4 bases from V and 0 bases from J; bases unmatched to any gene: 9. The CDR3 has 18 amino acids. Germline CDR1 is SEHNR and CDR2 is FQNEAQ (reference sequence). CDR3: CASSSRASGGLSYNEQFF. The CDR3 DNA reads as TGTGCCAGCAGCTCTCGGGCTAGCGGGGGTCTCTCCTACAATGAGCAGTTCTTC.

V is TRBV7-2 and J is TRBJ2-7; D perhaps matches TRBD1 (6 bases). Germline V CDR1 and CDR2: SGHTA, FQGNSA. V lost 6 bases and J 3 bases, leaving 12 bases between the germline ends. This CDR3 has 13 amino acids. The CDR3 DNA reads as TGTGCCAGCAGACCTCGGACAGACTACGAGCAGTACTTC. This translates into CASRPRTDYEQYF.

This chain joins TRBV12-3 or TRBV12-4 and TRBJ1-2; TRBD1 might be the D (5 bases). The CDR3 consists of 12 residues. Trimming removed 4 bases at V and 4 bases at J, with 7 bases between. The CDR3 region has the DNA TGTGCCAGCAGTTCGACAGTCTATGGCTACACCTTC. This codes for CASSSTVYGYTF.

This chain connects TRBV27 to TRBJ2-6; D not certain. Germline V gene data show CDR1 as MNHEY and CDR2 as SMNVEV (reference sequence). The CDR3 contains 13 residues. Trimming took 8 bases from V and 6 from J, leaving 11 bases between them. The CDR3 DNA reads TGTGCCAGCCGGTCGCTTTTGGCCAACGTCCTGACTTTC. Protein product: CASRSLLANVLTF.

The chain combines TRBV30 with TRBJ1-2; 7 bases fit TRBD1. V was pared by 1 base and J by 1 base, with 3 bases of the junction left unmatched. Looked up from germline, CDR1 is GTSNPN and CDR2 is SVGIG (reference sequence). The CDR3 extends over 14 amino acids. The CDR3 nucleotides are TGTGCCTGGAGTGGACAGGGCGTTAACTATGGCTACACCTTC. This translates into CAWSGQGVNYGYTF.

This chain links TRBV7-6 with TRBJ2-7; a weak D match, TRBD2 (5 bases). The ends were cut back, 2 bases at V and 2 bases at J, with 19 bases in the middle. Germline CDR1 and CDR2: SGHVS and FNYEAQ. This CDR3 is 17 amino acids long. This CDR3 reads CASSLKRLSCNTYEQYF. In DNA form, the CDR3 reads TGTGCCAGCAGCTTAAAACGACTATCCTGTAATACCTACGAGCAGTACTTC.

V usage is TRBV30 and J usage is TRBJ1-5, with D possibly TRBD1 on 5 matching bases. V lost 0 bases, J lost 7 bases, and 16 bases lay in between. CDR1 is GTSNPN, CDR2 SVGIG, per germline (reference sequence). This CDR3 has 15 residues. Written as DNA, the CDR3 is TGTGCCTGGAGTGTACCCCGGCAGGGAACGCAGCCCCAGCATTTT. Translating it yields CAWSVPRQGTQPQHF.

The V call is TRBV5-6, the J call TRBJ1-4; no clear D gene. CDR1 and CDR2 from the germline V gene are SGHDT and YYEEEE. Trimming removed 4 bases at V and 8 bases at J, with 15 bases between. This CDR3 has 14 residues. The CDR3 loop reads CASSIDPGDEKLFF. The DNA for the CDR3 is TGTGCCAGCAGCATCGACCCTGGAGACGAAAAACTGTTTTTT. The whole variable domain, remainder taken from reference TRBV5-6 and TRBJ1-4, is DAGVTQSPTHLIKTRGQQVTLRCSPKSGHDTVSWYQQALGQGPQFIFQYYEEEERQRGNFPDRFSGHQFPNYSSELNVNALLLGDSALYLCASSIDPGDEKLFFGSGTQLSVL.

The V and J genes are TRBV7-9 and TRBJ1-2; D ambiguous. This CDR3 has 13 residues. V lost 6 bases, J lost 3 bases, and 11 bases lay in between. Germline V gene sequence: CDR1 SEHNR, CDR2 FQNEAQ (reference sequence). The CDR3 region has the DNA TGTGCCAGCAGTATTAACGCGGACTATGGCTACACCTTC. This translates into CASSINADYGYTF.

V gene TRBV3-1 (or the pseudogene TRBV3-2) combines with J gene TRBJ1-1, with 7 bases fitting TRBD1. Trimming cost V 2 bases and J 5 bases; bases outside gene matches: 8. The CDR3 loop spans 15 amino acids. Germline CDR1 is LGHDT and CDR2 is YNNKEL (reference sequence). Here the CDR3 reads CASSQHDRAGTEAFF. The CDR3 DNA reads as TGTGCCAGCAGCCAACATGACAGGGCGGGGACTGAAGCTTTCTTT.

This clone has just one count. This chain links TRBV9 with TRBJ1-1, with 12 positions matching TRBD1. CDR1 SGDLS and CDR2 YYNGEE come from the germline V gene. V gave up 6 bases and J gave up 6 bases; unmatched junction bases: 9. This CDR3 spans 15 amino acids. The CDR3 DNA follows: TGTGCCAGCAAAGAAGGGGGACAGGGGGCGCCTGAAGCTTTCTTT. Translating gives CASKEGGQGAPEAFF.

This chain uses TRBV19 with TRBJ2-1; 10 bases match TRBD2. CDR3 size: 15 residues. Germline lookup yields CDR1 LNHDA and CDR2 SQIVND (reference sequence). V trimming: 0 bases; J trimming: 10 bases; junction bases outside the gene matches: 6. CDR3 sequence (DNA): TGTGCCAGTAGTATAGAGAGCGGGAGGGCCCACGAGCAGTTCTTC. Amino acid sequence: CASSIESGRAHEQFF.

V and J are TRBV14 and TRBJ2-3, with D maybe TRBD1 (6 bases). V was trimmed by 3 bases and J by 4 bases, leaving 17 bases between them. Germline V gives CDR1 SGHDN, CDR2 FVKESK. The CDR3 runs to 16 residues. The CDR3 sequence: CASSHYRVAGSDTQYF. CDR3 nucleotides: TGTGCCAGCAGCCATTACAGGGTTGCCGGATCAGATACGCAGTATTTT.

The chain links TRBV7-9 to TRBJ2-7; 7 nucleotides match TRBD1. Germline loops: CDR1 SEHNR, CDR2 FQNEAQ (reference sequence). V gave up 0 bases and J gave up 5 bases; unmatched junction bases: 4. The CDR3 totals 14 residues. The DNA of the CDR3 is TGTGCCAGCAGCTTAGCGACAGGGATCCACGAGCAGTACTTC. Encoded protein: CASSLATGIHEQYF.

This chain uses TRBV18 with TRBJ2-1, with TRBD2 matching over 13 bases. Losses at the gene ends were 6 bases for V and 4 bases for J; bases not matched to a gene: 6. The CDR3 covers 16 residues. The germline V gene encodes CDR1 KGHSH and CDR2 LQKENI. CDR3 nucleotide sequence: TGTGCCAGCTCCCCAAAACTAGCGGGGGGGTACAATGAGCAGTTCTTC. It specifies CASSPKLAGGYNEQFF.

The chain has TRBV4-1 and TRBJ2-2; TRBD1 is a possible D gene (5 bases). Germline CDR1 reads MGHRA; CDR2 reads YSYEKL. This CDR3 is 18 amino acids long. V gave up 1 base and J gave up 0 bases, with 15 bases separating them. This CDR3 is CASSQVTAGIANTGELFF. CDR3 nucleotide sequence: TGCGCCAGCAGCCAAGTTACCGCAGGGATCGCGAACACCGGGGAGCTGTTTTTT.

The gene calls are TRBV29-1 and TRBJ1-1, with 7 bases matching TRBD1. J lost 5 bases, V lost 7 bases, and 10 bases had no gene match. The germline gives CDR1 SQVTM, CDR2 ANQGSEA. This CDR3 spans 13 amino acids. CDR3 sequence (DNA): TGCAGCGCACCTCGACAGGGTATAACTGAAGCTTTCTTT. Amino acid sequence: CSAPRQGITEAFF.

The chain combines TRBV18 with TRBJ2-3; 11 positions match TRBD1. This CDR3 is 17 amino acids long. V dropped 2 bases and J dropped 5; count of bases not matched to a gene: 9. Germline assignment: CDR1 KGHSH and CDR2 LQKENI. CDR3 DNA: TGTGCCAGCTCACCATTGTGGACAGGGGGCATTCGAGATACGCAGTATTTT. Translated, it gives CASSPLWTGGIRDTQYF.

The chain carries TRBV4-2 and TRBJ2-1; 10 positions agree with TRBD2. CDR3 size: 17 residues. Germline V gene lookup returns CDR1 LGHNA and CDR2 YNFKEQ. Losses at the gene ends were 2 bases for V and 5 bases for J; bases not matched to a gene: 9. Here the CDR3 DNA reads TGTGCCAGCAGCCAATCGACTGGGACTAGCGATAACAATGAGCAGTTCTTC. This encodes CASSQSTGTSDNNEQFF.

The gene calls are TRBV27 and TRBJ2-3; D perhaps matches TRBD2 (6 bases). Germline V gene lookup returns CDR1 MNHEY and CDR2 SMNVEV (reference sequence). The CDR3 contains 13 residues. Trimming pared 4 bases from V and 5 bases from J, leaving 10 bases between. The CDR3 protein is CASSSWGEDTQYF. The CDR3 DNA is TGTGCCAGCAGTTCTTGGGGGGAAGATACGCAGTATTTT.